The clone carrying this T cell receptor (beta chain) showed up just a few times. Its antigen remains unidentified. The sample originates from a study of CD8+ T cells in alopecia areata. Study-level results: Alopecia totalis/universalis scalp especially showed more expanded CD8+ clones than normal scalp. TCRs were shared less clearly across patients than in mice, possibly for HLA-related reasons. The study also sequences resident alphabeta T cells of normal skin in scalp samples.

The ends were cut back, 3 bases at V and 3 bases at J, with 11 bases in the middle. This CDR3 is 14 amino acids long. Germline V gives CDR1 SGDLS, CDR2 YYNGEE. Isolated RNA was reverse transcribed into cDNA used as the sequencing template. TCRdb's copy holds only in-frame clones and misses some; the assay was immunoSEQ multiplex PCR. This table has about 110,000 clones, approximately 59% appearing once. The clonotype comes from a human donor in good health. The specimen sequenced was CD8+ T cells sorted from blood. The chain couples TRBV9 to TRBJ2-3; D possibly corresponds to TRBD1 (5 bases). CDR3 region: CASSEGNPTDTQYF. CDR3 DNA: TGTGCCAGCAGCGAGGGGAATCCAACAGATACGCAGTATTTT.